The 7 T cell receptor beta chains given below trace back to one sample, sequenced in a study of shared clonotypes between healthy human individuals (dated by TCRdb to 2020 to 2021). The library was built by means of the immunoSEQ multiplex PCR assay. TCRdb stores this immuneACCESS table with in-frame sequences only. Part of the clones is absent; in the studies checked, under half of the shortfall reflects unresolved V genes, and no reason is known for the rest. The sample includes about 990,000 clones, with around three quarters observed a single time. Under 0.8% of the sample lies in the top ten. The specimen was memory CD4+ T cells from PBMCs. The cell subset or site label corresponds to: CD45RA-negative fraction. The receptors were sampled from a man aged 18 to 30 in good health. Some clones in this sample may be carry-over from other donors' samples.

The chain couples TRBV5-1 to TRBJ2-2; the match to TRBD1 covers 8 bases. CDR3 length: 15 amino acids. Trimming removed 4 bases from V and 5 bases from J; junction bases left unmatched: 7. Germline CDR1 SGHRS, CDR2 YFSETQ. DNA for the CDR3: TGCGCCAGCAGCCTTGGACAGGGCCTTACCGGGGAGCTGTTTTTT. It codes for CASSLGQGLTGELFF.

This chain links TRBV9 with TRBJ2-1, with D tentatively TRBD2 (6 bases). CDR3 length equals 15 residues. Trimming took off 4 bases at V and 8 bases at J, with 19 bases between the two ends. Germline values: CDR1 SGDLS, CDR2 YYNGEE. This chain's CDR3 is CASSPWASEGDEQFF. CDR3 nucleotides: TGTGCCAGCAGCCCCTGGGCTAGCGAGGGCGATGAGCAGTTCTTC.

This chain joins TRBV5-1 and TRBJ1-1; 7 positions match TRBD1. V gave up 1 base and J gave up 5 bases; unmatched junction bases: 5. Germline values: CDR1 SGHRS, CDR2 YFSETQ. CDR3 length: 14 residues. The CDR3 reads CASSLRQGVTEAFF. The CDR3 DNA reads TGCGCCAGCAGCTTGAGACAGGGCGTGACTGAAGCTTTCTTT.

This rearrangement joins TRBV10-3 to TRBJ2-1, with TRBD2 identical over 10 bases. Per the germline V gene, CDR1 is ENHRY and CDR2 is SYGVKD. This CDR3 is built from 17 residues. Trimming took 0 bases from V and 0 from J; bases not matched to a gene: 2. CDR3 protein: CAISESSSGSSYNEQFF. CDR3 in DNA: TGTGCCATCAGTGAGTCGTCTAGCGGGAGCTCCTACAATGAGCAGTTCTTC.

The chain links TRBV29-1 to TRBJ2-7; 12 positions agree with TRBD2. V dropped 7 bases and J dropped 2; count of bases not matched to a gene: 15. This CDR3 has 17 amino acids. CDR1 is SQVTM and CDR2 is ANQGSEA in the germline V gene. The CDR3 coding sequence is TGCAGCGCCCGCTGGCCTACTAGCGGGAGGCCACCCTACGAGCAGTACTTC. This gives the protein CSARWPTSGRPPYEQYF.

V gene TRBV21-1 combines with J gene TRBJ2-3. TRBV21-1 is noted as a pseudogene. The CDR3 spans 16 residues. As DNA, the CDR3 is TGTGCCAGCAGCGTCGGGGACCAGCGATTCGCAGATACGCAGTATTTT. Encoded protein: CASSVGDQRFADTQYF.

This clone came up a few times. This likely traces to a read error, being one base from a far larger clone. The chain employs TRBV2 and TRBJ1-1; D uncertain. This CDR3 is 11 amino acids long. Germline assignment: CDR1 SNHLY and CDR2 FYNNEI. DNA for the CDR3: TGTGCCAGCAGTGAAGGCGGTGAAGCTCTCTTT. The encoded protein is CASSEGGEALF.